This T cell receptor beta chain was found in a study of cytomegalovirus exposure and HLA in healthy donors (dated by TCRdb to the late 2010s). Concerning the study at large: According to an earlier analysis of a few hundred of the donors, 200 million or so T cells yielded 117 million unique TCR beta sequences and approximately 300 Gb of sequence data. Roughly 290 gigabases of sequencing data and around 80 million unique TCR sequences made up an early release that covered roughly 670 HLA-typed donors. Among the approximately 420 genotyped donors, around 79% belonged to the genetic ancestry cluster associated with self-reported Caucasian donors. The study was designed to test whether signatures of past pathogen exposure could be identified by cataloging public T cell receptors. Using immunosequencing, the study profiled T cell repertoires from fewer than 700 subjects and related those repertoires to cytomegalovirus serostatus. Besides the first cohort of about 730 subjects, a separate validation cohort made up of 90 to 150 different subjects was used. High-throughput TCR immunosequencing, statistical association of individual TCRs with disease status, and machine learning were combined to predict cytomegalovirus infection status. A later analysis re-examined previously published TCR beta repertoires from just over 650 donors and added high-resolution HLA genotyping to investigate patterns of TCR occurrence. In the later analysis, no new phenotypic data were used to find candidate immune exposures; instead, reliance was placed on TCR beta sequences and their occurrence across donors. An earlier analysis of 587 of the donors applied high-throughput TCR beta sequencing to assess whether each TCR beta V gene segment acted as functional or pseudogenic. Alongside the repertoire data, information on donor age, sex, ethnicity and CMV serostatus was compiled. A later genetic analysis took genome-wide SNP genotypes for 398 of the 666 donors and used that subset as a discovery cohort. All discovery cohort repertoires had been generated on a single sequencing platform. HLA typing covered class I and class II loci at four-digit resolution. Typing coverage differed by locus: A, B, C, DRB1 and DQB1 were typed in about 629-640 donors, DQA1 in 500 to 550, DPA1 in 600 to 610, and DPB1 in about 450. Four or five DR-DQ haplotypes were handled as single units for association and clustering because linkage in the cohort was strong. Across roughly 420 genotyped donors of the cohort, an average of approximately 220,000 unique TCR beta nucleotide sequences per donor were sequenced, and roughly 20% of those sequences were non-productive. Here is what the overall study found, with its caveats: In a later analysis, most CMV-associated TCR beta chains were found to appear HLA-restricted, with HLA associations seemingly driven largely by CMV exposure. A total of 150 or so TCR beta chains were listed by the study as associated with cytomegalovirus. Broadly in line with IMGT annotations, most TCR beta V segments showed up in productive rearrangements about 87% or about 30% of the time in an earlier analysis of 587 of the donors. For the cohort, immune exposure information was limited to CMV serostatus. It was suggested by the authors that the approach could potentially be generalized to other disease states and immunological phenotypes. The earlier analysis of some 540 of the donors excluded 15 to 20 rarely observed V segments, including chromosome 9 orphons, because counts were too low. Across donors, most TCR sequences were observed very rarely, whereas some public TCRs were present in many individuals. When HLA alleles, especially DR and DQ, strongly co-occurred, TCR associations were difficult to assign to individual alleles. An association between a missense DCLRE1C variant and V-gene and J-gene trimming of TCR beta chains was found in a later genetic analysis and replicated in an independent cohort. Roughly uniform sequencing depth across donors was assumed in presence/absence analyses, although this assumption may not hold. In vitro tests confirmed that a few of the cytomegalovirus-associated TCR beta chains recognize cytomegalovirus antigens. A later analysis found that TCR association rates varied across HLA loci, with DRB1 alleles showing the most associated TCRs and HLA-C alleles the fewest. The classifier was reported to diagnose cytomegalovirus status with high specificity and sensitivity in both the original and validation cohorts. Only TCR beta chains were sequenced in this cohort, and the absence of alpha or paired-chain data limited detectable features. A further reported finding was that TCR beta sequences accurately predicted the HLA-A and HLA-B alleles for most subjects in the first cohort. Compared with the roughly 720-donor mean, donors in an Asian-associated ancestry cluster had fewer N-insertions in productive TCRs, according to a later genetic analysis. The 87-base-pair reads could not distinguish some IMGT-functional V segments, including TRBV6-2 and TRBV6-3, so those segments were excluded. According to a later analysis, parvovirus B19, influenza, CMV and Epstein-Barr virus appeared linked to several top co-occurrence clusters. Because some donors lacked HLA typing at each locus, the association tests relied only on the typed subset. Compared with equally common non-associated chains, HLA-associated TCR beta chains in a later analysis were more clonally expanded and had lower generation probabilities. Linkage disequilibrium might explain the correlated functional status among segregating V segments, but an unknown experimental factor could not be ruled out. A later analysis associated 15,000 or so TCR beta sequences with specific HLA alleles at a false discovery rate of 0.05. A cluster of highly shared sequence variants was judged likely to represent a technical artifact of the sequencing pipeline.

In total, 500 to 700 healthy bone marrow donors made up the cohort. At the time of sampling, all cohort members were nominally healthy, though unrecorded immune exposures were likely present. The donor was CMV seropositive and was included in the group of 250 to 350 seropositive cohort members. A peripheral blood sample was provided by each donor, and peripheral blood mononuclear cells were used for TCR beta sequencing. The Qiagen DNeasy Blood Extraction Kit was used to extract genomic DNA from the blood cell samples. V was cut back by 0 bases and J by 7 bases, leaving a gap of 9 bases between them. The CDR3 covers 14 residues, taking in both the cysteine and the phenylalanine. Only the CDR3 region is kept as DNA, spanning 42 bases read in frame from base 1. The germline V gene supplies CDR1 SGHAT and CDR2 FQNNGV. Worth noting for this clone: This clone's antigen is unknown. Base qualities are not recorded, but no much larger clone differs from it by a single base.

The library was produced with the immunoSEQ multiplex PCR assay. For the multiplex PCR, a mixture combining 60 forward primers for TCR Vbeta segments and 13 reverse primers for TCR Jbeta segments was used. A multiplex PCR assay on genomic DNA amplified the CDR3 region of rearranged TCR beta genes. The amplified TCR beta libraries were sequenced on the Illumina HiSeq System as 87-base-pair reads. Turning to the authors' computational methods: A later analysis counted tens of millions of unique TCR beta chains across the 666 repertoires, and 9.5 million to 11 million of these chains were shared by at least two donors. Raw reads were error-corrected and collapsed into unique sequences with a nearest-neighbor algorithm that merged closely related sequences to remove PCR and sequencing errors. V, D and J gene segments were assigned by aligning CDR3 sequences to IMGT reference sequences. For a sequence to be retained, a match of at least six nucleotides was required to both a V gene segment and a J gene segment. A rearrangement was called productive if the CDR3 had no stop codons and remained in frame with V and J, and every other rearrangement was called non-productive. Following IMGT convention, CDR3 was defined as the stretch from the second conserved V-encoded cysteine to the conserved J-encoded phenylalanine. The earlier analysis of about 500 of the donors excluded sequences that lacked an unambiguous match to a single V gene segment. In an earlier analysis of some 590 of the donors, a V segment was called functional when productive rearrangements were above 56.7%, and segregating when the standard deviation between donors exceeded 5%. A statistical classification framework was built for diagnosing cytomegalovirus status from the catalog of TCR beta chain sequences. V and J gene assignment, in a later analysis, came from comparing TCR nucleotide sequences with IMGT/GENE-DB human TR gene sequences. A later analysis assigned CDR3 sequences and most-parsimonious VDJ recombination scenarios with the TCRdist pipeline. In a later analysis, every TCR beta chain was defined by the combination of its CDR3 amino acid sequence and its V-gene family, and reads without a unique V-gene family were dropped. As a way to deal with suspected cross-contamination and a sequencing artifact, a later analysis dropped approximately 570 nucleotide sequences that were highly shared and had low generation probability. A later analysis calculated a clonal expansion index for each public chain from normalized within-repertoire ranks of inferred template counts. In a later analysis, generation probabilities were computed using a VDJ recombination model fitted to out-of-frame rearrangements, and the results were checked against IGoR. A later analysis scored TCR-TCR, TCR-HLA and TCR-CMV co-occurrence with hypergeometric tests, applying a repertoire-size bias correction to TCR pairs. False discovery rates were estimated in a later analysis by permuting HLA or CMV assignments 20 times. A later analysis grouped co-occurring TCRs with DBSCAN, adding TCRdist sequence similarity when clustering within HLA-allele-positive subsets. Repertoires with fewer than 30,000 or more than 120,000 public chains were left out of co-occurrence clustering, as were five repertoires with anomalous nucleotide sharing. Imported from immuneACCESS, the table was reduced by TCRdb to in-frame sequences with V and J called. These copies leave out some clones; in studies compared against another copy, an unresolved V gene accounts for under half, and the cause of the remainder is not known. V, J and clone size derive from that table, while D and trimming were established from the DNA sequence. This sample has tens of thousands of clones in its table, and about two thirds of those were observed once. In total, the top ten clones hold roughly 12% of the sample.

The sample consisted of PBMCs. The chain joins TRBV11-2 to TRBJ1-4, and possibly TRBD1, on 6 matching bases. The receptor's source is a woman aged 35 to 49 in good health and CMV-seropositive. Here is the DNA: TGTGCCAGCAGCTTAGACTCCAGGGGTGAAAAACTGTTTTTT. This sequence encodes CASSLDSRGEKLFF.